This T cell receptor (beta chain) was sequenced in a study of blood T cell repertoires in COVID-19. Study in general: Researchers got acute and convalescent COVID-19 samples from the United States, Italy and Spain. PBMCs, B-cell-depleted T cells, or T cells provided the cDNA or gDNA that made up the material.

Germline CDR1 and CDR2: SNHLY and FYNNEI. The V end lost 1 base, the J end lost 4 bases, and 13 bases lay between the germline ends. This CDR3 region has 15 residues. Assay used: immunoSEQ multiplex PCR; TCRdb lists only in-frame clones, some missing. The table has about 140,000 clones, around 90% seen once. Specimen: peripheral blood. The chain uses TRBV2 and TRBJ1-2; no reliable D call. The clonotype comes from a woman between 45 and 60 years old with acute or convalescent COVID-19. The CDR3 region is CASSEGWEGGYGYTF. CDR3 bases: TGTGCCAGCAGTGAAGGCTGGGAGGGCGGCTATGGCTACACCTTC.